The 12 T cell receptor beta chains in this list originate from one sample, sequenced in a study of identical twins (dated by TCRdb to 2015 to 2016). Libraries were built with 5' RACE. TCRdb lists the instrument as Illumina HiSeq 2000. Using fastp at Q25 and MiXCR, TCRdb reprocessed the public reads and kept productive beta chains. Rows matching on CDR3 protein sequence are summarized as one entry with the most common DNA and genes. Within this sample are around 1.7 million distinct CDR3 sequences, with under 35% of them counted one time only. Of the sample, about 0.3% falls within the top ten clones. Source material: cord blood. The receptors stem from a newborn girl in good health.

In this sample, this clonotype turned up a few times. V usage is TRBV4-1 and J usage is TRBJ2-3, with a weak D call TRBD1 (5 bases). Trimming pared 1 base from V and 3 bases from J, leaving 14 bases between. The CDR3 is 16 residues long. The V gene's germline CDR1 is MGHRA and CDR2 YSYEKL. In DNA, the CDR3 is TGCGCCAGCAGCCAAGTTTCTGGGGCGCGAACAGATACGCAGTATTTT. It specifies CASSQVSGARTDTQYF.

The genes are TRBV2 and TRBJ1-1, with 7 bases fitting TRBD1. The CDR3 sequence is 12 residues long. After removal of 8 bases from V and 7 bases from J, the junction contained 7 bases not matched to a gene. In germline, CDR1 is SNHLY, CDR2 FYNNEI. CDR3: CASPDRVGEAFF. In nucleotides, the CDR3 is TGTGCCAGCCCCGACAGGGTGGGTGAAGCTTTCTTT.

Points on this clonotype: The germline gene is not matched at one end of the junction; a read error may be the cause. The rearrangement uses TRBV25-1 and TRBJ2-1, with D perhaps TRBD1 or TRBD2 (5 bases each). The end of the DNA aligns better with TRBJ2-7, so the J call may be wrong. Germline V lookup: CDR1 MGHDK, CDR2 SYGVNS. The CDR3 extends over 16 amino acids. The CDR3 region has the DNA TGCGCCAGCAGCCACGGGGCAGCTACTTCCTACAATGAGCAGTACTTC. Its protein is CASSHGAATSYNEQYF.

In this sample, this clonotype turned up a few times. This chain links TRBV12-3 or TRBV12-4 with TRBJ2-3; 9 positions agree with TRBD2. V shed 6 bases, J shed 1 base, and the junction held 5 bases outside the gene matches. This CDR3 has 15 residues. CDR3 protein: CASRRGGQGTDTQYF. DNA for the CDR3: TGTGCCAGCAGGCGGGGGGGCCAGGGCACAGATACGCAGTATTTT.

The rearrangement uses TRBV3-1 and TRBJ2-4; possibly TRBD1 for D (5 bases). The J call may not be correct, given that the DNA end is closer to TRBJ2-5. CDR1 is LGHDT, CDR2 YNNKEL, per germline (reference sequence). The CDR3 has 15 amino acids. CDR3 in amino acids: CASSAETALQETQYF. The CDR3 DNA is TGTGCCAGCAGCGCCGAGACAGCCCTCCAAGAGACCCAGTACTTC.

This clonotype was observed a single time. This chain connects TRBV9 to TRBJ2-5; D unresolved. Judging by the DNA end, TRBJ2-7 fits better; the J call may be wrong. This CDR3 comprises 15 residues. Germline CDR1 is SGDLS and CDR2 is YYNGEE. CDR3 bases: TGTGCCAGCAGCGTAGGCCCCGGCGTTTCCTACGAGCAGTACTTC. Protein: CASSVGPGVSYEQYF.

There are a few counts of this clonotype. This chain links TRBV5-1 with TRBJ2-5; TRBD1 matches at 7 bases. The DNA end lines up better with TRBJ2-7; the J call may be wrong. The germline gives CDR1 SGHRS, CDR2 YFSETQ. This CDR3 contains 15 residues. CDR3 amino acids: CASSLALTGTYEQYF. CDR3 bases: TGCGCCAGCAGCTTGGCTTTGACAGGGACCTACGAGCAGTACTTC.

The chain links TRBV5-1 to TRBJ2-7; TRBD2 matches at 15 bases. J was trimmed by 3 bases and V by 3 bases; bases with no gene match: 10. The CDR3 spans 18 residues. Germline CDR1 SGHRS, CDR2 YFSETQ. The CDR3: CASSWRPGLAGGGYEQYF. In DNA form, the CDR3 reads TGCGCCAGCAGCTGGAGGCCGGGACTAGCGGGAGGAGGCTACGAGCAGTACTTC.

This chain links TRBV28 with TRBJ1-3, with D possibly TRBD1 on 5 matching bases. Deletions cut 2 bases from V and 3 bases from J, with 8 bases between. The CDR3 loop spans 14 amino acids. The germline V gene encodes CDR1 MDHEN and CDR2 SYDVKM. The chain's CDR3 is CASSLRQGGNTIYF. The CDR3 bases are TGTGCCAGCAGTTTAAGGCAGGGTGGAAACACCATATATTTT.

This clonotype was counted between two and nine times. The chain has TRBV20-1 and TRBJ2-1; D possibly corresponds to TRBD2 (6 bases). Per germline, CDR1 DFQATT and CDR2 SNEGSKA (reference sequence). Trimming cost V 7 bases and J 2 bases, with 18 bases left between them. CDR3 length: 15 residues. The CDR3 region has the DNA TGCAGTGTTCAGAGGGCGGGGTTGACCTACAATGAGCAGTTCTTC. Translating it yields CSVQRAGLTYNEQFF.

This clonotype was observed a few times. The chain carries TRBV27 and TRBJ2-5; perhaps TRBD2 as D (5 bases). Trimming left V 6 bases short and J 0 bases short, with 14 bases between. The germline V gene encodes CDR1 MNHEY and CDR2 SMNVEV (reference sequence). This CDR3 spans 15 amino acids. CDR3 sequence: CASRGLLGYQETQYF. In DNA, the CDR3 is TGTGCCAGCAGAGGACTTCTTGGGTACCAAGAGACCCAGTACTTC.

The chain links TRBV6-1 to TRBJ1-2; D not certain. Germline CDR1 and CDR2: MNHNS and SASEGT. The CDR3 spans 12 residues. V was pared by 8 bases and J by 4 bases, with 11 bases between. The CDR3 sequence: CASQPGSYGYTF. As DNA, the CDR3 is TGTGCCAGCCAACCGGGGTCCTATGGCTACACCTTC.